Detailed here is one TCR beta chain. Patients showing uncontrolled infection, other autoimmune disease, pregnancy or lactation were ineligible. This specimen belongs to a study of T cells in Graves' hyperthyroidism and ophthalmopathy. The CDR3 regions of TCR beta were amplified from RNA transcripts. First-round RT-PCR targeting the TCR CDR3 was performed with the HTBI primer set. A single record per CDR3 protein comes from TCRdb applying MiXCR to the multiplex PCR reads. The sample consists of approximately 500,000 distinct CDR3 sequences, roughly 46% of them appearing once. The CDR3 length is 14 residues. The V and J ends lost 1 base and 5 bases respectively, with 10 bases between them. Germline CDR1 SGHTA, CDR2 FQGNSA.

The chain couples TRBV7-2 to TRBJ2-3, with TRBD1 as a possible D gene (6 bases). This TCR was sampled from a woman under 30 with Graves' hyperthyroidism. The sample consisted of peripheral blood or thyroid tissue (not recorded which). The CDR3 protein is CASSLEQGRDTQYF. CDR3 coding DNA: TGTGCCAGCAGCTTAGAGCAGGGGAGAGATACGCAGTATTTT.